The 22 T cell receptor beta chains below were found in one sample sequenced in a study of T cell clusters in autoimmune cytopenias. TRB rearrangements were amplified by touch-down multiplex PCR with mixed TRB-A/B primers. From its re-call of the multiplex PCR reads, TCRdb lists each CDR3 protein once, without DNA. This sample contains about 15,000 distinct CDR3 sequences. Some 38,000 genome equivalents of blood DNA were amplified for TRB. The sample taken for sequencing was peripheral blood. The receptor set was obtained from a human donor with an autoimmune cytopenia or autoimmune hepatitis (not recorded which).

This clonotype is classed as medium-sized by frequency. The genes are TRBV19 and TRBJ1-4. CDR3 length equals 14 residues. Germline V gene lookup returns CDR1 LNHDA and CDR2 SQIVND (reference sequence). CDR3 loop: CASSTRTRNEKLFF.

J is TRBJ2-7 and V is TRBV15. CDR3 size: 13 residues. Germline loops: CDR1 LNHNV, CDR2 YYDKDF (reference sequence). The CDR3 loop reads CATSRGLLDEQYF.

This clonotype is labeled medium-sized based on frequency. The rearrangement joins TRBV12-3 or TRBV12-4 to TRBJ2-1; lacking DNA, the TRBD2 call made by TCRdb goes unchecked. The CDR3 covers 18 residues. The CDR3 sequence is CASSLDSWVAGVNNEQFF.

This chain uses TRBV20-1 with TRBJ2-7. Germline V lookup: CDR1 DFQATT, CDR2 SNEGSKA (reference sequence). The CDR3 contains 13 residues. CDR3 residues: CSALGQARYEQYF.

Considering frequency, this clonotype is medium-sized. The V and J genes are TRBV29-1 and TRBJ2-2; TCRdb proposes TRBD1, but this gene call is untestable without DNA. Per the germline V gene, CDR1 is SQVTM and CDR2 is ANQGSEA. CDR3 length equals 11 residues. The chain's CDR3 is CSVGGTGELFF.

This chain joins TRBV5-5 and TRBJ1-1. Per the germline V gene, CDR1 is SGHKS and CDR2 is YYEKEE (reference sequence). The CDR3 runs 16 residues. The CDR3 sequence is CASSPSPAREDTEAFF.

The V call is TRBV29-1, the J call TRBJ2-3; TCRdb calls TRBD2, which cannot be checked without DNA. Germline V gene lookup returns CDR1 SQVTM and CDR2 ANQGSEA. The CDR3 is 15 residues long. This CDR3 reads CSAQGTSGRADTQYF.

The chain is built from TRBV12-3 or TRBV12-4 and TRBJ1-2. The CDR3 totals 13 residues. The CDR3 reads CASRIDGNYGYTF.

In terms of frequency, this clonotype is medium-sized. The chain uses TRBV6-5 and TRBJ2-3; checking the TCRdb D call of TRBD2 is not possible without DNA. Germline V gene data show CDR1 as MNHEY and CDR2 as SVGAGI. This CDR3 contains 15 residues. This CDR3 reads CASRVAGGGGYTQYF.

Its frequency marks this clonotype as medium-sized. The rearrangement uses TRBV19 and TRBJ2-1. The CDR3 runs 15 residues. CDR1 and CDR2 (germline): LNHDA, SQIVND (reference sequence). CDR3 amino acids: CASSIQLSSYNEQFF.

The V gene is TRBV6-2 or TRBV6-3, the J gene TRBJ2-2. From germline, CDR1 is MNHEY and CDR2 SVGEGT. The CDR3 has 14 residues. The CDR3 loop reads CASSYSKVSGELFF.

The J gene is TRBJ2-1, the V gene TRBV30; TCRdb names TRBD2, which stays unverified in the absence of DNA. This CDR3 comprises 16 residues. Germline V CDR1 and CDR2: GTSNPN, SVGIG (reference sequence). The CDR3 sequence: CAWSTPTSGKVNEQFF.

This clonotype is called medium-sized based on its frequency. The chain joins TRBV5-6 to TRBJ1-1; TCRdb's assignment of TRBD1 cannot be checked, as there is no DNA. Germline lookup yields CDR1 SGHDT and CDR2 YYEEEE. The CDR3 consists of 14 residues. The CDR3 here is CASSRQHMNTEAFF. Drawing the rest from reference TRBV5-6 and TRBJ1-1, the complete variable domain is DAGVTQSPTHLIKTRGQQVTLRCSPKSGHDTVSWYQQALGQGPQFIFQYYEEEERQRGNFPDRFSGHQFPNYSSELNVNALLLGDSALYLCASSRQHMNTEAFFGQGTRLTVV.

The rearrangement links TRBV19 to TRBJ2-4; TCRdb indicates TRBD2, and absent DNA this call remains unverified. The CDR3 is made up of 15 amino acids. Germline V gene lookup returns CDR1 LNHDA and CDR2 SQIVND (reference sequence). CDR3 sequence reads: CASKRSVTARVEQYF.

By frequency, this clonotype registers medium-sized. The chain uses TRBV29-1 and TRBJ2-1; the TCRdb call, TRBD2, lacks DNA for checking. From germline, CDR1 is SQVTM and CDR2 ANQGSEA. This CDR3 comprises 14 residues. The CDR3 protein is CSCLRGSSYNEQFF.

The chain recombines TRBV6-5 with TRBJ1-1. Germline V gene sequence: CDR1 MNHEY, CDR2 SVGAGI. This CDR3 is built from 15 residues. The CDR3 protein is CASSDRGSMNTEAFF.

This clonotype is classed as medium-sized by frequency. The genes are TRBV15 and TRBJ1-5. CDR3 length: 14 residues. Per the germline V gene, CDR1 is LNHNV and CDR2 is YYDKDF (reference sequence). This CDR3 is CATSRLFGNQPQHF.

The rearrangement uses TRBV5-1 and TRBJ2-1; TCRdb reports TRBD2, a call that lacks DNA to check it against. The CDR3 is made up of 14 amino acids. Germline V gene lookup returns CDR1 SGHRS and CDR2 YFSETQ. CDR3 residues: CASGLAGGDVDPFF.

The chain links TRBV30 to TRBJ2-1; TCRdb gives TRBD1 as the D gene, but with no DNA this cannot be confirmed. The CDR3 extends over 15 amino acids. Per germline, CDR1 GTSNPN and CDR2 SVGIG (reference sequence). Here the CDR3 reads CAWPTTGTGRDEQFF.

This clonotype is called medium-sized based on its frequency. The chain employs TRBV13 and TRBJ1-4; TCRdb names TRBD1, which stays unverified in the absence of DNA. This CDR3 has 15 amino acids. Germline V gene data show CDR1 as PRHDT and CDR2 as FYEKMQ (reference sequence). The CDR3 sequence is CASSFRDRGSEKLFF.

By frequency, this clonotype is medium-sized (0.01 to 0.1%). This sequence joins TRBV6-4 and TRBJ1-2; the D call from TCRdb, TRBD1, cannot be confirmed without DNA. The V gene's germline CDR1 is MRHNA and CDR2 SNTAGT. This CDR3 is built from 17 residues. The CDR3 here is CASSDSPHRAPSEGYTF.

The gene calls are TRBV6-6 and TRBJ2-1; TCRdb lists TRBD1, though no DNA is available to test this call. This CDR3 region has 15 residues. Germline CDR1 reads MNHNY; CDR2 reads SVGAGI (reference sequence). The CDR3 protein is CASRSDRLGKNEQFF.